This TCR beta chain was documented in a study of T cell clonotyping in hematopoietic cell transplantation. Assay: immunoSEQ multiplex PCR; the TCRdb copy retains only in-frame clones and omits some. Found here are approximately 12,000 clones, roughly 89% of them singletons; the top ten hold approximately 16%. Germline CDR1 and CDR2: SGHRS and YFSETQ. Deletions cut 0 bases from V and 6 bases from J, with 9 bases between. The CDR3 is 13 residues long. The specimen comprised PBMCs, sampled 100 days after allogeneic stem cell transplant. The sequence was collected from a female patient aged 60 or older who had an allogeneic stem cell transplant from an unrelated donor, so the T cells may come from the graft donor. Some clones in this sample may be carry-over from other donors' samples. The chain employs TRBV5-1 and TRBJ1-1; weak D call: TRBD1 (5 bases). The CDR3 is CASSLVGDAEAFF. The CDR3 DNA is TGCGCCAGCAGCTTGGTAGGGGACGCTGAAGCTTTCTTT.